This T cell receptor beta chain is drawn from a study of Graves' ophthalmopathy and Graves' hyperthyroidism. Only a few counts were recorded for this clonotype. Beta-chain TCR CDR3 regions were amplified from RNA transcripts. An initial RT-PCR round employing HTBI primers preceded a second-round multiplex PCR. Each CDR3 protein is one row after TCRdb ran MiXCR on the multiplex PCR reads. The sample has 350,000 to 450,000 distinct CDR3 sequences; about 18% are singletons. With V trimmed by 6 bases and J by 7 bases, 10 bases remained unmatched. CDR1 and CDR2 (germline): MNHNS, SASEGT. This CDR3 comprises 15 residues.

Sequenced material: peripheral blood. The chain employs TRBV6-1 and TRBJ2-2, with TRBD1 matching over 8 bases. This TCR was recovered from a woman younger than 35 with Graves' ophthalmopathy. The CDR3 DNA is TGTGCCAGCAGCCGAGGACAGGGAGGCGGCGGGGAGCTGTTTTTT. Residues: CASSRGQGGGGELFF.